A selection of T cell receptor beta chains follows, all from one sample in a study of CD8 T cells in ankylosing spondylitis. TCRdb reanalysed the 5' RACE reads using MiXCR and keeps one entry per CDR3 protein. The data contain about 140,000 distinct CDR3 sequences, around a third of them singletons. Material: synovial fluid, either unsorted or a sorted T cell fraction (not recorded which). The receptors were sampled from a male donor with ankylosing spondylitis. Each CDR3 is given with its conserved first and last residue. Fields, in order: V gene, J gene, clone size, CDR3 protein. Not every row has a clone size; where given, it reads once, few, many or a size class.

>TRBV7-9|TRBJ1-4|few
CASRQGQHHEKLFF
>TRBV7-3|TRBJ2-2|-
CASRDQGWAGELFF
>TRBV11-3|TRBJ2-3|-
CASSSPWEGSDTQYF
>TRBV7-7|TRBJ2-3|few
CASSEGTGRSDTQYF
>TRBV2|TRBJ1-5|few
CASSEQGYSNQPQHF
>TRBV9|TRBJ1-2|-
CASSGRIGPGGYTF
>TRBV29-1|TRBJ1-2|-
CSVVVVGYGYTF
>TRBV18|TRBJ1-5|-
CASSPSQDNQPQHF
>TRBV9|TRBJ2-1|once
CASSVGISPLIDEQFF
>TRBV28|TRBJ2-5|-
CASSFGDRSGRAGTQYF
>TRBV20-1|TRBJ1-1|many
CSARDRGWNTEAFF
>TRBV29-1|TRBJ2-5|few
CSVGRGEETQYF
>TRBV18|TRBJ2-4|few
CASSPRGPQATGNIQYF
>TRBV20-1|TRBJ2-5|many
CSARNYRNQETQYF
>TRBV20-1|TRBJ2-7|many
CSARDPLDRLNPYEQYF
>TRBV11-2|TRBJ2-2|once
CASSLVAGPLGAGELFF
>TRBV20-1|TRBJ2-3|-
CSPNGRGSTDTQYF
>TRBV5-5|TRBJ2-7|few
CASSLVGEQYF
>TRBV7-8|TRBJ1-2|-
CASSLWSDLRDGYTF
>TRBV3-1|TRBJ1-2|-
CASSQPGDNGGYTF
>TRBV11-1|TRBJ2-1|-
CASSADRVSGRAWVHEQFF
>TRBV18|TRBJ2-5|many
CASSPPTVTWETQYF
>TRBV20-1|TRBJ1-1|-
CSARVGGSVTEAFF
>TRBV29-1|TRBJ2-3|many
CSVQRVDTDTQYF